The 17 T cell receptor beta chains presented below share a single source sample, sequenced in a study of CD8+ T cells in alopecia areata. Treatment here: oral pan-JAK inhibitor, 5-10 mg twice daily. Extracted from the samples, RNA was reverse transcribed into cDNA to serve as the sequencing template. Data came from immunoSEQ multiplex PCR; TCRdb stores just in-frame clones and leaves some out. The repertoire holds 150,000 to 200,000 clones, roughly 64% seen once, with 5% to 6% in the top ten. Here the sequenced sample was CD4+ T cells sorted from blood, taken at week 24, from a patient treated with tofacitinib. These receptors were obtained from a human donor with alopecia areata.

The gene calls are TRBV19 and TRBJ2-6, with a possible D match to TRBD1 (6 bases). The CDR3 spans 13 residues. Deletions cut 5 bases from V and 9 bases from J, with 11 bases between. Per the germline V gene, CDR1 is LNHDA and CDR2 is SQIVND (reference sequence). For the CDR3, the DNA is TGTGCCAGTAGTGCCGACAGGATCAACGTCCTGACTTTC. Translation: CASSADRINVLTF.

The genes are TRBV5-1 and TRBJ2-3; D is ambiguous. The V gene's germline CDR1 is SGHRS and CDR2 YFSETQ. V was clipped by 2 bases and J by 2 bases, with 3 bases between them. The CDR3 loop spans 12 amino acids. The CDR3 loop reads CASSFDTDTQYF. The CDR3 bases are TGCGCCAGCAGCTTCGACACAGATACGCAGTATTTT. Full variable domain (rest looked up from reference TRBV5-1 and TRBJ2-3): KAGVTQTPRYLIKTRGQQVTLSCSPISGHRSVSWYQQTPGQGLQFLFEYFSETQRNKGNFPGRFSGRQFSNSRSEMNVSTLELGDSALYLCASSFDTDTQYFGPGTRLTVL.

Regarding this clone: The sample carries other DNA sequences with the same CDR3. V is TRBV5-1 and J is TRBJ2-1; possibly TRBD1 for D (6 bases). This CDR3 comprises 13 residues. Germline CDR1 SGHRS, CDR2 YFSETQ. Trimming removed 0 bases from V and 6 bases from J, with 7 bases in between. The CDR3 here is CASSLDRVNEQFF. DNA for the CDR3: TGCGCCAGCAGCTTGGACAGGGTCAATGAGCAGTTCTTC. Using reference TRBV5-1 and TRBJ2-1 for the parts outside the CDR3, the full variable domain is KAGVTQTPRYLIKTRGQQVTLSCSPISGHRSVSWYQQTPGQGLQFLFEYFSETQRNKGNFPGRFSGRQFSNSRSEMNVSTLELGDSALYLCASSLDRVNEQFFGPGTRLTVL.

The J gene is TRBJ2-4, the V gene TRBV25-1, with TRBD2 matching over 8 bases. The CDR3 consists of 18 residues. Germline loops: CDR1 MGHDK, CDR2 SYGVNS. The ends lost 6 bases at V and 0 bases at J; junction bases unmatched: 13. CDR3 DNA: TGTGCCAGCAGGCCTAGATGGGCTAGCGGGCAAGCCAAAAACATTCAGTACTTC. Its protein product is CASRPRWASGQAKNIQYF.

This chain links TRBV28 with TRBJ1-2; D uncertain. Looked up from germline, CDR1 is MDHEN and CDR2 is SYDVKM. V was cut by 3 bases and J by 4 bases, with 6 bases left in between. The CDR3 contains 12 residues. CDR3 DNA: TGTGCCAGCAGTTTCGGCAGCTATGGCTACACCTTC. This translates into CASSFGSYGYTF.

CDR3 in DNA: TGCAGCGTTGCCGGGGGCTATGGCTACACCTTC. Protein product: CSVAGGYGYTF. The chain links TRBV29-1 to TRBJ1-2; TRBD1 is a possible D gene (5 bases). This CDR3 contains 11 residues. Trimming pared 4 bases from V and 4 bases from J, leaving 7 bases between. Germline V gene lookup returns CDR1 SQVTM and CDR2 ANQGSEA.

V and J are TRBV5-1 and TRBJ1-5; D is ambiguous. The germline V and J ends were trimmed by 4 bases and 2 bases, with 10 bases remaining between them. The CDR3 length is 14 residues. The germline V gene encodes CDR1 SGHRS and CDR2 YFSETQ. The chain's CDR3 is CASSPDGGNQPQHF. The CDR3 DNA is TGCGCCAGCAGCCCCGATGGGGGCAATCAGCCCCAGCATTTT.

This clone was detected once. The gene calls are TRBV5-1 and TRBJ2-1; D not certain. Per the germline V gene, CDR1 is SGHRS and CDR2 is YFSETQ. This CDR3 comprises 15 residues. V shed 0 bases and J shed 10 bases, with 17 bases lying between them. DNA for the CDR3: TGCGCCAGCAGCTTGGCCGGCGGCCGTATTGGGGAGCAGTTCTTC. This encodes CASSLAGGRIGEQFF.

The chain has TRBV15 and TRBJ2-1; 9 bases are a match to TRBD1. The V segment lost 5 bases and the J segment 2 bases; nucleotides outside the gene matches: 4. The CDR3 runs 15 residues. The germline V gene encodes CDR1 LNHNV and CDR2 YYDKDF (reference sequence). DNA of the CDR3: TGTGCCACCAGCTCCGGGACAGGGCCCTACAATGAGCAGTTCTTC. It specifies CATSSGTGPYNEQFF.

This clone was found a few times. The chain uses TRBV29-1 and TRBJ2-1; D is perhaps TRBD1 or TRBD2 (5 bases each). This CDR3 has 13 amino acids. Deletions cut 4 bases from V and 7 bases from J, with 14 bases between. Germline V gives CDR1 SQVTM, CDR2 ANQGSEA. This CDR3 reads CSVGGTEGNEQFF. CDR3 bases: TGCAGCGTTGGGGGAACAGAGGGGAATGAGCAGTTCTTC.

This clone showed up just a few times. The V call is TRBV5-4, the J call TRBJ2-7; TRBD2 agrees at 12 bases. The germline V gene has CDR1 SGHNT and CDR2 YYREEE (reference sequence). The CDR3 is made up of 15 amino acids. With 4 bases clipped from V and 2 bases from J, the junction kept 4 bases outside the gene matches. Here the CDR3 DNA reads TGTGCCAGCAGCCTCGGACTAGCGGGAACCTACGAGCAGTACTTC. It yields the protein CASSLGLAGTYEQYF.

Concerning this clone: At one end, the junction sequence differs from germline, possibly due to a read error. The rearrangement uses TRBV6-1 and TRBJ2-4, with unresolved D. Germline-derived CDR1 and CDR2 are MNHNS and SASEGT. This CDR3 has 15 residues. Here the CDR3 DNA reads TGTGCCATCAGTGCGTCATCCGCCGTAGGAAACATTCAGTACTTC. This translates into CAISASSAVGNIQYF.

The chain is built from TRBV30 and TRBJ2-7; 7 bases are a match to TRBD2. Trimming at V came to 4 bases and at J to 4 bases, leaving 4 bases not matched to a gene. The CDR3 totals 12 residues. The germline V gene encodes CDR1 GTSNPN and CDR2 SVGIG (reference sequence). CDR3 sequence: CAWTSGTYEQYF. The CDR3 bases are TGTGCCTGGACTAGCGGAACATACGAGCAGTACTTC.

J is TRBJ2-3 and V is TRBV10-3; D is undetermined. The CDR3 runs to 12 residues. V shed 4 bases and J shed 2 bases, with 4 bases lying between them. Per germline, CDR1 ENHRY and CDR2 SYGVKD. The CDR3 reads CAISVTTDTQYF. The CDR3 DNA reads TGTGCCATCAGTGTCACCACAGATACGCAGTATTTT.

This clone was recorded only once. This rearrangement joins TRBV7-2 to TRBJ2-4, with unresolved D. This CDR3 has 16 amino acids. The ends were cut back, 4 bases at V and 3 bases at J, with 16 bases in the middle. Germline CDR1 SGHTA, CDR2 FQGNSA. DNA of the CDR3: TGTGCCAGCAGCTCACAAGGCACGGTGAACAAAAACATTCAGTACTTC. Translated: CASSSQGTVNKNIQYF.

This clone was detected once. V and J are TRBV5-1 and TRBJ1-1; the match to TRBD1 covers 8 bases. The germline V gene encodes CDR1 SGHRS and CDR2 YFSETQ. The V and J ends lost 1 base and 2 bases, in that order; junction bases with no gene match: 4. The CDR3 sequence is 15 residues long. This CDR3 is CASSLPGQGNTEAFF. Written as DNA, the CDR3 is TGCGCCAGCAGCTTGCCCGGACAGGGAAACACTGAAGCTTTCTTT.

This chain uses TRBV30 with TRBJ1-4; no firm D call. This CDR3 region has 16 residues. Germline V gene sequence: CDR1 GTSNPN, CDR2 SVGIG (reference sequence). V was trimmed by 4 bases and J by 7 bases, leaving 22 bases between them. The CDR3 protein is CAWNSPRRDPFEKLFF. The CDR3 DNA reads TGTGCCTGGAACTCTCCTAGGAGGGATCCATTTGAAAAACTGTTTTTT.